Sequencing of this T cell receptor beta chain was carried out in a study of T cells in Graves' hyperthyroidism and ophthalmopathy (dated by TCRdb to between 2018 and 2020). The study in broad terms: Peripheral blood was collected at initial diagnosis, before any treatment. Prospective prediction of ophthalmopathy was tested in an independent validation cohort consisting of 18 to 20 hyperthyroidism patients and more than 15 patients who later progressed to ophthalmopathy. TCR V-J signatures able to tell the groups apart were searched for in a discovery cohort of about a hundred patients, of whom roughly 42 had Graves' ophthalmopathy and 57 had stable Graves' hyperthyroidism. For training and testing, the 95 to 100 patients in the discovery cohort were randomly divided in a 7:3 ratio. In addition, the study compared T-cell repertoires in thyroid tissue and in blood from several Graves' hyperthyroidism patients. The paper describes TCR Vbeta CDR3 sequencing of 135 peripheral blood samples, made up of roughly 45 ophthalmopathy patients, roughly 80 hyperthyroidism patients and 17 progressor patients. Following sampling, methimazole starting at 30 mg daily was given to hyperthyroidism patients, and high-dose intravenous methylprednisolone was given to ophthalmopathy patients. What the research found in general, with its limitations: In validation, the model predicted progression to ophthalmopathy a median of around six months before onset, with roughly 71% sensitivity and about 72% specificity. No statistical method was used to set the sample size in advance, and investigators knew the group allocation. Most expanded thyroid clonotypes (frequency above 0.001) were also found in blood, which suggests that blood repertoires may mirror thyroid immune responses. A 13 V-J signature model separated ophthalmopathy from stable hyperthyroidism, with approximately 87% sensitivity and about 81% specificity in cross-validation and 80%/75% in testing.

Notes on this clonotype: Its binding antigen is unknown. No base quality values were provided; no much bigger clone lies one nucleotide off.

Stable Graves' hyperthyroidism was defined as no progression to ophthalmopathy during 18 months of follow-up. Hyperthyroidism patients were newly diagnosed, with disease duration under 2 months, and aged 18 to 65 years. The study excluded patients with uncontrolled infections, other autoimmune diseases, pregnancy or lactation. Diagnoses were established on the basis of clinical symptoms, serum thyroxine and TRAb, thyroid ultrasound, and orbital computed tomography. PBMCs were separated from 10 ml of fresh peripheral blood using Ficoll-Paque density gradient centrifugation. Total RNA was extracted with Trizol reagent, and quality was checked on an Agilent 2100 Bioanalyzer. The CDR3 starts with the cysteine, ends with the phenylalanine, and has 15 residues. The kept DNA is CDR3 alone, 45 bases in frame from the first base. For this chain, trimming is 5 bases at the V end and 4 bases at the J end, and the number of junction bases without a gene match is 7.

TCR beta CDR3 regions were amplified from RNA transcripts. The TCR CDR3 was subjected to a first round of RT-PCR using the HTBI primer set and the Qiagen OneStep RT-PCR kit. Libraries were constructed in a second round of multiplex PCR, after which size selection and purification were performed. Sequencing of the libraries was done on an Illumina HiSeq2000 using paired-end 100 bp reads. The study's own analysis went as follows. Raw data were processed with SOAPnuke, discarding reads with adapters, uncalled bases, mean Phred below 15, or no exact constant-primer or identifier match. High-quality paired reads were merged with COPE v1.2.5, and unique nucleotide sequences were defined as clonotypes. MiTCR v1.1 was used to align clonotypes to the IMGT TRBV, TRBD and TRBJ reference segments. Analysis was restricted to V-J combinations with a frequency above 0.0001, which covered 98% to 99.2% of repertoires. A TCS score was defined as the ratio between F50 (clonal expansion) and ExV (chaos), using BLOSUM62-based TCRdist between CDR3 peptides within each V-J. Welch's t-statistics and random forest reduced around 520 V-J features to some 14, which were used in a naive Bayes classifier (R e1071). TCRdb reprocessed the public reads (quality trimming at Q25 with fastp, clone calling with MiXCR) and kept in-frame beta chains. When rows share a CDR3 protein, they turn into one entry using the most common DNA and genes. The authors' filters were not applied to this entry. The sample table lists fewer than 550,000 distinct CDR3 sequences, more than 15% of them with a count of one. The ten largest clonotypes hold 13% to 15% of the sample.

The chain joins TRBV12-3 or TRBV12-4 to TRBJ2-2; TRBD2 fits 7 bases in the junction. The receptor was isolated from a woman younger than 35 with Graves' hyperthyroidism. Sequencing was done on a sample of blood. DNA sequence: TGTGCCAGCAGTACCGGGGCTAGCGGCACCGGGGAGCTGTTTTTT. It encodes CASSTGASGTGELFF.